The rows below give T cell receptor beta chains drawn from one sample of a study of blood T cell repertoires in COVID-19. Only in-frame clones appear in the TCRdb table, and some are missing; sequencing was by immunoSEQ multiplex PCR. The sample lists 150,000 to 200,000 clones; nearly 90% were seen once. Sequences were obtained from peripheral blood. All receptors come from a man aged 45-65 years with acute or convalescent COVID-19. CDR3s include the opening cysteine and the closing phenylalanine or tryptophan. Each record gives: CDR3 length, V gene, clone size, CDR3 protein. Not every row has a clone size; where given, it reads once, few, many or a size class.

17 TRBV9 NA CASSVATGGQGETEAFF
17 TRBV5-8 NA CATDPPSGEANTGELFF
15 TRBV9 NA CASSGAGQSYNEQFF
15 TRBV27 NA CASSFATGAYNEQFF
15 TRBV18 NA CASSPRTGTNYGYTF
17 TRBV7-6 NA CASSPLSRGTSTDTQYF
16 TRBV5-1 NA CASSLAGLANTDTQYF
15 TRBV11-2 NA CASSLVAQSHRELFF
15 TRBV9 NA CASSVTGGRGETQYF
13 TRBV20-1 few CSASSQGNQPQHF
14 TRBV19 NA CASSLGQQHEKLFF
13 TRBV30 NA CAWSSTGEQPQHF
15 TRBV7-2 few CASSLAKRGTDTQYF
13 TRBV13 NA CASSSERNQPQHF
13 TRBV5-1 NA CASSYAGVDIQYF
14 TRBV28 NA CASSYETGFQEQYF
17 TRBV9 NA CASSVPLSGRGADTQYF
13 TRBV10-3 NA CAISESQADTQYF
16 TRBV28 NA CASSPRGTGIYNEQFF
14 TRBV21-1 NA CASTRTGRNTEAFF
14 TRBV24-1 few CATSPSGTNYGYTF
15 TRBV6-5 NA CASSRLWGVAYEQYF
12 TRBV11-2 NA CASGQRTGEQYF
15 TRBV5-4 NA CASSPLSGGTDTQYF
14 TRBV6-2/TRBV6-3 NA CASSYSGGSYEQYF
16 TRBV2 few CASSTVGTAYNSPLHF
13 TRBV6-2/TRBV6-3 NA CASSYRVLYGYTF
19 TRBV18 NA CASSPGSSFRGRETGELFF
16 TRBV2 NA CASSEWRAGKTDTQYF
16 TRBV10-2 once CASSPSTGGSGNTIYF
15 TRBV7-3 NA CASSARGGGNTEAFF
14 TRBV19 NA CASGDSANTGELFF
14 TRBV5-1 NA CASSNGLGSGELFF
15 TRBV2 once CAPTSGPVGADTQYF
14 TRBV18 NA CASSQTGGNQPQHF
17 TRBV18 NA CASSPFSPGQLNYGYTF
17 TRBV15 NA CATSRPPGQGLWNTIYF
16 TRBV28 NA CASIDSGARSYNEQFF
16 TRBV7-8 NA CASSPISRAAHTEAFF
15 TRBV19 NA CASSKRGYSDTEAFF